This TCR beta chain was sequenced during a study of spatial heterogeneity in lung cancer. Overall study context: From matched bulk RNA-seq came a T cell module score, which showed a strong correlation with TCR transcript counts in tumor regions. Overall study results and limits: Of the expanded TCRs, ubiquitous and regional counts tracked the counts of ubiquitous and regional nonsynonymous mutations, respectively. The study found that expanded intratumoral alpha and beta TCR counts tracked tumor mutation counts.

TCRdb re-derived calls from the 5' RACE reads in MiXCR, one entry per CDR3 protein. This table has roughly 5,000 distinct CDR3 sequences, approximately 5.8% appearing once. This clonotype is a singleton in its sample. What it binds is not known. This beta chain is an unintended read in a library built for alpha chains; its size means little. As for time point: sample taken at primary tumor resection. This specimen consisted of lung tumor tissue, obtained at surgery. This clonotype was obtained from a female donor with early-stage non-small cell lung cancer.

The CDR3 DNA sequence: TGTGCCAGCAGTTTGTCCGGAGATGAAAAACTGTTTTTT. This gives the protein CASSLSGDEKLFF. V gene TRBV27 combines with J gene TRBJ1-4; D gene uncertain. Trimming took off 3 bases at V and 6 bases at J, with 8 bases between the two ends. The CDR3 loop spans 13 amino acids. Germline values: CDR1 MNHEY, CDR2 SMNVEV (reference sequence).